This T cell receptor beta chain was found in a study of cytomegalovirus exposure and HLA in healthy donors. This clone was picked up one time. Germline loops: CDR1 SGHRS, CDR2 YFSETQ. The V and J ends lost 4 bases and 8 bases, in that order; junction bases with no gene match: 5. The CDR3 has 14 amino acids. The PCR ran on 60 Vbeta and 13 Jbeta primers. Assay used: immunoSEQ multiplex PCR; TCRdb lists only in-frame clones, some missing. There are about 190,000 clones in the sample; roughly nine tenths occur only once, and 1.1% lies in the top ten. This receptor was obtained from a boy aged 2 to 9 in good health and CMV-seronegative. Specimen: PBMCs. The chain couples TRBV5-1 to TRBJ1-4; the match to TRBD1 covers 10 bases. The CDR3 spells CASSPGTGEEKLFF. CDR3 bases: TGCGCCAGCAGCCCCGGGACAGGGGAAGAAAAACTGTTTTTT.